The clone carrying this T cell receptor (beta chain) has a handful of counts. Its antigen remains unidentified. The sample comes from a study of blood T cells in healthy people across ages. Germline V lookup: CDR1 MNHNS, CDR2 SASEGT. The CDR3 has 14 amino acids. J gave up 4 bases and V 3 bases, and 1 base lay outside the gene matches. With a J-beta primer mix and a sample-barcoded 5' primer, a second PCR ran about 6 to 11 cycles. Each cDNA molecule carried a tag from a template-switch adaptor that contained 12 random nucleotides. TCRdb independently ran MiXCR on the 5' RACE reads; one entry per CDR3 protein. The data show approximately 350,000 distinct CDR3 sequences, roughly half seen once. Study-wide points: Changes in expanded clonotypes were possibly confounded, as the CMV status of donors was unknown.

This clonotype was obtained from a man in his sixties in good health. The chain couples TRBV6-1 to TRBJ1-5; 9 bases are shared with TRBD1. Sequenced material: blood. The CDR3 sequence is CASSETGGNQPQHF. CDR3 coding DNA: TGTGCCAGCAGTGAGACAGGGGGGAATCAGCCCCAGCATTTT.